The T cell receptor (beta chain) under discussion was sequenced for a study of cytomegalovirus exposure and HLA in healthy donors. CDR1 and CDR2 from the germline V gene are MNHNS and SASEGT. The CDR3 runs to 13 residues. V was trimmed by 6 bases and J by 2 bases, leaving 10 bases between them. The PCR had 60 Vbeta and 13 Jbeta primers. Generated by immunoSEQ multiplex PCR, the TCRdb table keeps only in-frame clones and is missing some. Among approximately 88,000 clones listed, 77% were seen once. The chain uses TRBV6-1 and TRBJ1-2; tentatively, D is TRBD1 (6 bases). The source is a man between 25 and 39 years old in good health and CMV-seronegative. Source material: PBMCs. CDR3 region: CASSPGTNYGYTF. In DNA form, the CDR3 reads TGTGCCAGCAGCCCCGGGACAAACTATGGCTACACCTTC.